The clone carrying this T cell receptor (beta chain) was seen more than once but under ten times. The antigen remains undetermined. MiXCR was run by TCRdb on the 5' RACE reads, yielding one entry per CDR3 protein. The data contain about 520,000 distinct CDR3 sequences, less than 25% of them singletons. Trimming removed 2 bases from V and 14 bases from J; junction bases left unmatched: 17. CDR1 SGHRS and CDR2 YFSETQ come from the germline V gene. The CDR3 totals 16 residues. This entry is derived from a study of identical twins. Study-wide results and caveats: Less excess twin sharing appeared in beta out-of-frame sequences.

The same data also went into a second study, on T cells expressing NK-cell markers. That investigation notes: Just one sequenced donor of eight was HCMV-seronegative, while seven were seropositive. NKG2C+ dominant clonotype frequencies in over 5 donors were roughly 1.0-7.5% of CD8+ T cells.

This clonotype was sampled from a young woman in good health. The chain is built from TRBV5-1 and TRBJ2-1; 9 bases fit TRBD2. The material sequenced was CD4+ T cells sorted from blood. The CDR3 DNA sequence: TGCGCCAGCAGCTTTTTAGGCGGGGGGGCCGATTTTAGTGAGTTCTTC. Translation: CASSFLGGGADFSEFF.